These 19 T cell receptor beta chains originate from one sample sequenced in a study of CD8+ T cells in alopecia areata. Treatment reported: oral pan-JAK inhibitor, 5-10 mg twice daily. Extracted RNA was reverse transcribed into cDNA, the sequencing template. Generated by immunoSEQ multiplex PCR, the TCRdb table keeps only in-frame clones and is missing some. The table lists about 100,000 clones, around 83% of them singletons. The starting material was CD8+ T cells sorted from blood, obtained at week 24, from a patient treated with tofacitinib. These receptors were obtained from a human donor with alopecia areata.

This clone was observed a few times. The J gene is TRBJ2-6, the V gene TRBV5-1, with D tentatively TRBD1 (6 bases). CDR3 length equals 15 residues. V lost 1 base and J lost 2, with 7 bases in between. Germline V gives CDR1 SGHRS, CDR2 YFSETQ. CDR3 sequence: CASSLWGPGANVLTF. CDR3 DNA: TGCGCCAGCAGCTTGTGGGGGCCTGGGGCCAACGTCCTGACTTTC.

The rearrangement links TRBV11-2 to TRBJ2-7, with 11 bases lining up with TRBD2. The length of the CDR3 is 16 residues. Germline values: CDR1 SGHAT, CDR2 FQNNGV. V was pared by 4 bases and J by 4 bases, with 9 bases of the junction left unmatched. CDR3 sequence: CASSSDALAGEYEQYF. The CDR3 DNA reads TGTGCCAGCAGCTCCGACGCACTAGCGGGGGAATACGAGCAGTACTTC.

This clone showed up just a few times. The J gene is TRBJ2-7, the V gene TRBV6-1, with D hard to call. V lost 4 bases to trimming and J lost 6 bases, with 7 bases between them. The germline V gene encodes CDR1 MNHNS and CDR2 SASEGT. CDR3 length: 11 residues. CDR3 nucleotide sequence: TGTGCCAGCAGTGGACCTCGCGAGCAGTACTTC. Translating gives CASSGPREQYF.

V is TRBV5-6 and J is TRBJ2-7, with no clear D. With 1 base removed from V and 2 bases from J, the gap between germline ends came to 19 bases. Germline loops: CDR1 SGHDT, CDR2 YYEEEE. The CDR3 loop spans 17 amino acids. CDR3 nucleotides: TGTGCCAGCAGCTTGATCAGGATCCCCAGGCTAGCCTACGAGCAGTACTTC. Residues: CASSLIRIPRLAYEQYF.

The chain links TRBV4-1 to TRBJ1-5; D uncertain. This CDR3 has 13 amino acids. V lost 4 bases, J lost 3 bases, and 7 bases lay in between. Germline V gene data show CDR1 as MGHRA and CDR2 as YSYEKL. As DNA, the CDR3 is TGCGCCAGCAGCCCGAAACTCAATCAGCCCCAGCATTTT. Translation: CASSPKLNQPQHF.

The V call is TRBV14, the J call TRBJ1-2, with a tentative D call TRBD1 (6 bases). Germline V CDR1 and CDR2: SGHDN, FVKESK. The CDR3 length is 17 residues. Trimming stripped 4 bases from V and 4 bases from J, with 22 bases between. In DNA, the CDR3 is TGTGCCAGCAGCCGTCTACCCTCAGGAAACAGGGTCTATGGCTACACCTTC. Translation: CASSRLPSGNRVYGYTF.

The chain joins TRBV13 to TRBJ1-1, with D uncertain. The V gene lost 0 bases and the J gene lost 4 bases, with 18 bases spanning the gap. Germline CDR1 PRHDT, CDR2 FYEKMQ (reference sequence). The CDR3 length is 17 residues. The CDR3 region is CASSLGLRTVSRTEAFF. The CDR3 DNA sequence: TGTGCCAGCAGCTTAGGATTAAGGACGGTCTCACGCACTGAAGCTTTCTTT.

The chain carries TRBV7-9 and TRBJ1-2, with D possibly being TRBD1 (6 bases). CDR1 is SEHNR, CDR2 FQNEAQ, per germline (reference sequence). Trimming took off 4 bases at V and 8 bases at J, with 17 bases between the two ends. CDR3 length: 14 residues. CDR3 in amino acids: CASSYAPGAQGYTF. CDR3 bases: TGTGCCAGCAGCTATGCTCCGGGGGCGCAAGGCTACACCTTC.

This clone was recorded only once. The J gene is TRBJ1-5, the V gene TRBV6-4; 8 bases are shared with TRBD1. The V segment lost 2 bases and the J segment 4 bases; nucleotides outside the gene matches: 1. Germline V gene sequence: CDR1 MRHNA, CDR2 SNTAGT. This CDR3 has 14 amino acids. The CDR3 nucleotides read TGTGCCAGCAGTGACGACAGGGGTAATCAGCCCCAGCATTTT. It yields the protein CASSDDRGNQPQHF.

This rearrangement joins TRBV30 to TRBJ1-1; possibly TRBD1 for D (6 bases). CDR1 is GTSNPN and CDR2 is SVGIG in the germline V gene (reference sequence). Trimming cost V 5 bases and J 1 base, with 11 bases left between them. This CDR3 contains 13 residues. The CDR3 loop reads CAWAPGQNTEAFF. The CDR3 DNA reads as TGTGCCTGGGCTCCGGGACAGAACACTGAAGCTTTCTTT.

This clone was observed a few times. The chain has TRBV11-2 and TRBJ1-4; D is undetermined. The length of the CDR3 is 14 residues. V was trimmed by 3 bases and J by 5 bases, leaving 10 bases between them. CDR1 is SGHAT, CDR2 FQNNGV, per germline. In nucleotides, the CDR3 is TGTGCCAGCAGCTTGGGCCGGCAAAATGAAAAACTGTTTTTT. This codes for CASSLGRQNEKLFF. Looking up the rest from reference TRBV11-2 and TRBJ1-4 gives the full variable domain: EAGVAQSPRYKIIEKRQSVAFWCNPISGHATLYWYQQILGQGPKLLIQFQNNGVVDDSQLPKDRFSAERLKGVDSTLKIQPAKLEDSAVYLCASSLGRQNEKLFFGSGTQLSVL.

Concerning this clone itself: One end of the junction varies from germline; a read error may be responsible. CDR3 DNA sequence: TGTGCTAGCAGCCCGACAGGATCCGGGGAGCTGTTTTTT. This gives the protein CASSPTGSGELFF. The chain recombines TRBV7-7 with TRBJ2-2, with a possible D match to TRBD1 (6 bases). Germline CDR1 SSHAT, CDR2 FNYEAQ (reference sequence). CDR3 size: 13 residues.

For this clone: One end of the junction is discordant with germline, which a read error may explain. This rearrangement joins TRBV5-4 to TRBJ2-2; 8 nucleotides match TRBD2. The CDR3 totals 17 residues. Germline-derived CDR1 and CDR2 are SGHNT and YYREEE (reference sequence). CDR3 amino acids: CASSRYPGGPNTGELFF. CDR3 in DNA: TGCGCCAGCAGCCGATATCCGGGGGGGCCCAACACCGGGGAGCTGTTTTTT.

V gene TRBV7-9 combines with J gene TRBJ1-2; 7 bases line up with TRBD1. The CDR3 totals 14 residues. The V gene's germline CDR1 is SEHNR and CDR2 FQNEAQ (reference sequence). With 6 bases clipped from V and 7 bases from J, the junction kept 11 bases outside the gene matches. DNA for the CDR3: TGTGCCAGCAGTTTCCCTCCGGGACAGCTTGGCTACACCTTC. It specifies CASSFPPGQLGYTF.

For this clone: Within the sample, other DNA sequences also encode this same CDR3. This chain joins TRBV7-6 and TRBJ2-5; no reliable D call. This CDR3 comprises 12 residues. Per germline, CDR1 SGHVS and CDR2 FNYEAQ. The germline V and J ends were trimmed by 0 bases and 4 bases, with 3 bases remaining between them. CDR3 nucleotide sequence: TGTGCCAGCAGCTTAGCAGGAGAGACCCAGTACTTC. It yields the protein CASSLAGETQYF.

The rearrangement links TRBV7-9 to TRBJ2-2; D could derive from TRBD1 or TRBD2 (6 bases each). The ends were cut back, 1 base at V and 2 bases at J, with 11 bases in the middle. CDR1 and CDR2 (germline): SEHNR, FQNEAQ (reference sequence). The CDR3 totals 16 residues. CDR3 protein: CASSLEIGGNTGELFF. DNA for the CDR3: TGTGCCAGCAGCTTAGAGATCGGGGGCAACACCGGGGAGCTGTTTTTT. The whole variable domain, remainder taken from reference TRBV7-9 and TRBJ2-2, is DTGVSQNPRHKITKRGQNVTFRCDPISEHNRLYWYRQTLGQGPEFLTYFQNEAQLEKSRLLSDRFSAERPKGSFSTLEIQRTEQGDSAMYLCASSLEIGGNTGELFFGEGSRLTVL.

This chain uses TRBV7-9 with TRBJ2-2; D not certain. The V end was cut by 5 bases, the J end by 6 bases, with 7 bases between. Germline V gene data show CDR1 as SEHNR and CDR2 as FQNEAQ (reference sequence). This CDR3 has 12 amino acids. CDR3 sequence (DNA): TGTGCCAGCAGCCCCTTGTCCGGGGAGCTGTTTTTT. Residues: CASSPLSGELFF. Full variable domain (rest looked up from reference TRBV7-9 and TRBJ2-2): DTGVSQNPRHKITKRGQNVTFRCDPISEHNRLYWYRQTLGQGPEFLTYFQNEAQLEKSRLLSDRFSAERPKGSFSTLEIQRTEQGDSAMYLCASSPLSGELFFGEGSRLTVL.

CDR3: CASSQADRGSYNEQFF. CDR3 nucleotide sequence: TGCGCCAGCAGCCAGGCCGACAGGGGCTCCTACAATGAGCAGTTCTTC. V gene TRBV4-3 combines with J gene TRBJ2-1; the match to TRBD1 covers 8 bases. Germline V gene data show CDR1 as LGHNA and CDR2 as YSLEER. The trim removed 3 bases at V and 0 bases at J, leaving 4 bases unmatched. The CDR3 sequence is 16 residues long.

In its sample, this clone was seen once. V gene TRBV29-1 combines with J gene TRBJ1-2; D is ambiguous. Trimming cost V 3 bases and J 4 bases, with 15 bases left between them. Germline V lookup: CDR1 SQVTM, CDR2 ANQGSEA. The CDR3 has 14 amino acids. The CDR3 reads CSVEIVSEGYGYTF. The CDR3 DNA sequence: TGCAGCGTTGAGATAGTCTCGGAGGGCTATGGCTACACCTTC.